Below, 30 T cell receptor beta chains from the same sample are listed, as sequenced in a study of coeliac disease. Profiling relied on immunoSEQ multiplex PCR, and the TCRdb table lists in-frame clones only, not all of them. The repertoire holds more than 4,500 clones, with around 57% as singletons. Sequencing was carried out using lamina propria lymphocytes from the gut. The receptors derive from a woman aged 70-85 years with celiac disease.

This chain uses TRBV28 with TRBJ1-1; 7 bases agree with TRBD1. The length of the CDR3 is 16 residues. Trimming removed 7 bases from V and 2 bases from J; junction bases left unmatched: 13. Looked up from germline, CDR1 is MDHEN and CDR2 is SYDVKM. CDR3 nucleotide sequence: TGTGCCAGCACCACTCCGGGCAGGGGGAGCAACACTGAAGCTTTCTTT. Translated, it gives CASTTPGRGSNTEAFF.

The gene calls are TRBV5-6 and TRBJ2-2, with 8 bases aligning to TRBD2. After removal of 0 bases from V and 6 bases from J, the junction contained 4 bases not matched to a gene. This CDR3 contains 15 residues. Germline V gene lookup returns CDR1 SGHDT and CDR2 YYEEEE. CDR3 sequence: CASSLAGRVAGELFF. CDR3 nucleotide sequence: TGTGCCAGCAGCTTGGCCGGGAGGGTGGCCGGGGAGCTGTTTTTT.

The gene calls are TRBV19 and TRBJ1-1, with 11 nucleotides matching TRBD1. Germline CDR1 is LNHDA and CDR2 is SQIVND (reference sequence). CDR3 length equals 15 residues. Trimming removed 6 bases from V and 0 bases from J; junction bases left unmatched: 3. The CDR3 DNA sequence: TGTGCCAGTAGGGGGGACAGGGGGGTGAACACTGAAGCTTTCTTT. It yields the protein CASRGDRGVNTEAFF.

This clone has a handful of counts. The chain joins TRBV27 to TRBJ2-3; no clear D. CDR3 length: 11 amino acids. CDR1 and CDR2 from the germline V gene are MNHEY and SMNVEV (reference sequence). V was cut by 3 bases and J by 5 bases, with 3 bases left in between. The CDR3 nucleotides are TGTGCCAGCAGTTTCGGAGATACGCAGTATTTT. Translation gives CASSFGDTQYF.

The rearrangement uses TRBV29-1 and TRBJ1-2, with TRBD1 as a possible D gene (6 bases). Germline V gene sequence: CDR1 SQVTM, CDR2 ANQGSEA. Trimming pared 7 bases from V and 2 bases from J, leaving 11 bases between. There are 12 residues in the CDR3. The CDR3 reads CSAETGNYGYTF. CDR3 DNA: TGCAGCGCCGAAACAGGGAACTATGGCTACACCTTC.

The chain recombines TRBV27 with TRBJ2-7, with D possibly TRBD2 on 6 matching bases. The CDR3 contains 14 residues. Germline CDR1 MNHEY, CDR2 SMNVEV (reference sequence). V dropped 5 bases and J dropped 1 base, with 12 bases sitting between them. The CDR3 loop is CASSPASGSYEQYF. DNA for the CDR3: TGTGCCAGCAGTCCCGCAAGCGGGTCCTACGAGCAGTACTTC.

Notes on this clone: Its ends do not fully match the called genes, so a read error is possible. The V and J genes are TRBV5-6 and TRBJ2-7; 8 positions match TRBD1. Germline V gene data show CDR1 as SGHDT and CDR2 as YYEEEE. This CDR3 has 17 amino acids. For the CDR3, the DNA is TGCGCCAGCAGCCAAGGCGTGGGCCAGGGGGCCGTCGACGAGCAGTACTTC. Protein: CASSQGVGQGAVDEQYF.

This chain uses TRBV4-3 with TRBJ2-5, with D perhaps matching TRBD2 (6 bases). V was clipped by 0 bases and J by 4 bases, with 12 bases between them. The CDR3 is 15 amino acids. Looked up from germline, CDR1 is LGHNA and CDR2 is YSLEER. CDR3 DNA: TGCGCCAGCAGCCAAGATGGGGGGATTGGAGAGACCCAGTACTTC. Translating it yields CASSQDGGIGETQYF.

J is TRBJ2-5 and V is TRBV7-2; unclear D gene. Trimming shortened V by 2 bases and J by 2 bases, and 6 bases separated the two germline ends. This CDR3 comprises 13 residues. Per germline, CDR1 SGHTA and CDR2 FQGNSA. The CDR3 bases are TGTGCCAGCAGCTTATACGGGCAAGAGACCCAGTACTTC. Its protein is CASSLYGQETQYF.

J is TRBJ1-4 and V is TRBV5-4; 9 bases fit TRBD1. The CDR3 has 16 amino acids. The trim removed 4 bases at V and 7 bases at J, leaving 11 bases unmatched. Germline-derived CDR1 and CDR2 are SGHNT and YYREEE (reference sequence). The CDR3 coding sequence is TGTGCCAGCAGCCTACGGACAGGGGATTTCGGTGAAAAACTGTTTTTT. Its protein is CASSLRTGDFGEKLFF.

This sequence joins TRBV4-3 and TRBJ2-2; 9 bases line up with TRBD2. The CDR3 loop spans 16 amino acids. J gave up 2 bases and V 1 base, and 2 bases lay outside the gene matches. The V gene's germline CDR1 is LGHNA and CDR2 YSLEER. In DNA, the CDR3 is TGCGCCAGCAGCCAAGGACTAGCGGACAACACCGGGGAGCTGTTTTTT. Its translation: CASSQGLADNTGELFF.

Details on this clone: Mismatch with germline at one junction end may stem from a read error. The identical CDR3 is also encoded by other nucleotide sequences in the sample. The rearrangement links TRBV2 to TRBJ1-1; D unresolved. Germline V gives CDR1 SNHLY, CDR2 FYNNEI. The CDR3 has 12 amino acids. CDR3 amino acids: CASDMGSAEAFF. The CDR3, as DNA: TGTGCCAGCGACATGGGGAGCGCTGAAGCCTTCTTT.

This clone has just a few counts. The rearrangement joins TRBV7-9 to TRBJ1-2, with no clear D. V was clipped by 0 bases and J by 12 bases, with 8 bases between them. From germline, CDR1 is SEHNR and CDR2 FQNEAQ (reference sequence). There are 11 residues in the CDR3. CDR3 in amino acids: CASSLAGGDTF. CDR3 bases: TGTGCCAGCAGCTTAGCCGGAGGTGACACCTTC.

The chain has TRBV2 and TRBJ1-6; TRBD1 might be the D (5 bases). This CDR3 comprises 15 residues. V lost 4 bases and J lost 7, with 14 bases in between. Germline values: CDR1 SNHLY, CDR2 FYNNEI. The CDR3 DNA is TGTGCCAGCAGTGCCCAGGGATCCGAGAATTCACCCCTCCACTTT. It codes for CASSAQGSENSPLHF.

V and J are TRBV7-9 and TRBJ1-2; D perhaps matches TRBD1 (6 bases). The CDR3 extends over 16 amino acids. CDR1 is SEHNR and CDR2 is FQNEAQ in the germline V gene (reference sequence). Trimming pared 5 bases from V and 5 bases from J, leaving 21 bases between. This chain's CDR3 is CASSLDERGGRYGYTF. In DNA, the CDR3 is TGTGCCAGCAGCCTAGATGAGAGGGGGGGACGATATGGCTACACCTTC. The full variable domain, in which reference TRBV7-9 and TRBJ1-2 provide the parts outside the CDR3, is DTGVSQNPRHKITKRGQNVTFRCDPISEHNRLYWYRQTLGQGPEFLTYFQNEAQLEKSRLLSDRFSAERPKGSFSTLEIQRTEQGDSAMYLCASSLDERGGRYGYTFGSGTRLTVV.

The V gene is TRBV4-3, the J gene TRBJ2-1; 7 bases are shared with TRBD2. V was clipped by 0 bases and J by 10 bases; unmatched bases: 3. CDR1 LGHNA and CDR2 YSLEER come from the germline V gene. This CDR3 region has 13 residues. This chain's CDR3 is CASSQDPAGEQFF. Written as DNA, the CDR3 is TGCGCCAGCAGCCAAGATCCAGCGGGAGAGCAGTTCTTC.

V usage is TRBV7-3 and J usage is TRBJ1-2, with 8 bases that match TRBD1. Trimming at V came to 5 bases and at J to 2 bases, leaving 7 bases not matched to a gene. The CDR3 is 15 amino acids. Germline CDR1 is SGHTA and CDR2 is FQGTGA. In DNA form, the CDR3 reads TGTGCCAGCAGCCCACAGGGGGGCGCCAACTATGGCTACACCTTC. This translates into CASSPQGGANYGYTF.

This clone was counted between two and nine times. The J gene is TRBJ2-3, the V gene TRBV5-1; 9 bases align to TRBD1. Trimming took 0 bases from V and 4 from J; bases not matched to a gene: 3. The length of the CDR3 is 15 residues. The V gene's germline CDR1 is SGHRS and CDR2 YFSETQ. CDR3 residues: CASSLGDREADTQYF. DNA for the CDR3: TGCGCCAGCAGCTTGGGGGACAGGGAAGCAGATACGCAGTATTTT.

J is TRBJ1-2 and V is TRBV19; 7 bases line up with TRBD1. Germline V CDR1 and CDR2: LNHDA, SQIVND (reference sequence). The CDR3 covers 16 residues. V trimming: 1 base; J trimming: 0 bases; junction bases outside the gene matches: 5. The CDR3 region has the DNA TGTGCCAGTAGTATAGGCCTCGGGACAGCTAACTATGGCTACACCTTC. Protein product: CASSIGLGTANYGYTF.

This clone is deemed large. V usage is TRBV4-1 and J usage is TRBJ2-7, with 9 bases identical to TRBD1. Germline V gene lookup returns CDR1 MGHRA and CDR2 YSYEKL. The CDR3 runs to 15 residues. V shed 0 bases, J shed 3 bases, and the junction held 3 bases outside the gene matches. CDR3 nucleotides: TGCGCCAGCAGCCAAGATGGGACAGGGAACTACGAGCAGTACTTC. Its translation is CASSQDGTGNYEQYF.

This chain joins TRBV2 and TRBJ2-7; 7 nucleotides match TRBD1. Germline CDR1 reads SNHLY; CDR2 reads FYNNEI. V shed 7 bases and J 2 bases; nucleotides not matched to a gene: 5. This CDR3 contains 13 residues. CDR3 sequence reads: CASTGTEAYEQYF. CDR3 DNA sequence: TGTGCCAGCACCGGGACAGAAGCCTACGAGCAGTACTTC.

This clone was seen only a few times. The gene calls are TRBV29-1 and TRBJ1-1; D possibly corresponds to TRBD1 (6 bases). The CDR3 is 12 amino acids. With 5 bases removed from V and 6 bases from J, the gap between germline ends came to 13 bases. The V gene's germline CDR1 is SQVTM and CDR2 ANQGSEA. The DNA for the CDR3 is TGCAGCGTTAAACAGGGAGAATCTGAAGCTTTCTTT. Its protein product is CSVKQGESEAFF. Full variable domain (remainder filled in from reference TRBV29-1 and TRBJ1-1): SAVISQKPSRDICQRGTSLTIQCQVDSQVTMMFWYRQQPGQSLTLIATANQGSEATYESGFVIDKFPISRPNLTFSTLTVSNMSPEDSSIYLCSVKQGESEAFFGQGTRLTVV.

The chain couples TRBV11-2 to TRBJ1-1; D is uncertain. The CDR3 spans 17 residues. Deletions cut 5 bases from V and 0 bases from J, with 19 bases between. Per germline, CDR1 SGHAT and CDR2 FQNNGV. The CDR3 DNA sequence: TGTGCCAGCAGCAGACAACTCGGCGGGCGGATGAACACTGAAGCTTTCTTT. Protein: CASSRQLGGRMNTEAFF.

V gene TRBV7-2 combines with J gene TRBJ2-7, with 7 bases identical to TRBD1. The CDR3 runs 16 residues. Trimming took 1 base from V and 4 from J; bases not matched to a gene: 10. Germline CDR1 reads SGHTA; CDR2 reads FQGNSA. CDR3 sequence (DNA): TGTGCCAGCAGCTTAGGTACACAGGGGCGCCTTTACGAGCAGTACTTC. Protein product: CASSLGTQGRLYEQYF. Together with reference TRBV7-2 and TRBJ2-7, the CDR3 gives the full variable domain: GAGVSQSPSNKVTEKGKDVELRCDPISGHTALYWYRQSLGQGLEFLIYFQGNSAPDKSGLPSDRFSAERTGGSVSTLTIQRTQQEDSAVYLCASSLGTQGRLYEQYFGPGTRLTVT.

Remarks on this clone: The same CDR3 can be traced to other DNA sequences in this sample. The genes are TRBV19 and TRBJ2-7; 10 bases line up with TRBD1. From germline, CDR1 is LNHDA and CDR2 SQIVND (reference sequence). This CDR3 is built from 14 residues. V shed 7 bases, J shed 4 bases, and the junction held 7 bases outside the gene matches. CDR3 region: CASTPTGGIYEQYF. The CDR3 DNA reads as TGTGCCAGTACGCCGACAGGGGGCATTTACGAGCAGTACTTC.

The CDR3 DNA sequence: TGCGCCAGCAGCTTGTCCAGCGGGGGGGCAGATACGCAGTATTTT. The encoded protein is CASSLSSGGADTQYF. The chain couples TRBV5-1 to TRBJ2-3; 10 bases agree with TRBD2. V shed 1 base, J shed 4 bases, and the junction held 3 bases outside the gene matches. This CDR3 has 15 residues. The germline gives CDR1 SGHRS, CDR2 YFSETQ.

The chain couples TRBV7-9 to TRBJ1-4; possible D gene TRBD1, 5 bases. This CDR3 has 14 amino acids. Looked up from germline, CDR1 is SEHNR and CDR2 is FQNEAQ (reference sequence). Between the trimmed V and J ends, which lost 5 bases and 8 bases, there was a span of 15 bases. CDR3 protein: CASSPTVQGEKLFF. The CDR3 DNA reads as TGTGCCAGCAGCCCGACAGTCCAAGGGGAAAAACTGTTTTTT.

The rearrangement links TRBV20-1 to TRBJ2-7; D might be TRBD2 (5 bases). The germline V and J ends were trimmed by 3 bases and 5 bases, with 8 bases remaining between them. Germline values: CDR1 DFQATT, CDR2 SNEGSKA (reference sequence). The CDR3 is 11 residues long. This CDR3 is CSASWGDEQYF. The CDR3 region has the DNA TGCAGTGCTAGCTGGGGAGACGAGCAGTACTTC.

This clone was found a few times. This rearrangement joins TRBV6-5 to TRBJ1-2; 8 bases match TRBD1. Germline CDR1 is MNHEY and CDR2 is SVGAGI. J lost 3 bases, V lost 3 bases, and 3 bases had no gene match. The CDR3 is made up of 14 amino acids. This chain's CDR3 is CASSYSDRDYGYTF. The DNA of the CDR3 is TGTGCCAGCAGTTATTCGGACAGGGACTATGGCTACACCTTC.

The rearrangement joins TRBV28 to TRBJ2-1, with 9 bases lining up with TRBD2. This CDR3 spans 16 amino acids. Germline-derived CDR1 and CDR2 are MDHEN and SYDVKM. V lost 5 bases to trimming and J lost 5 bases; unmatched junction nucleotides: 10. The CDR3 spells CASSSSGGLEDNEQFF. The CDR3 DNA is TGTGCCAGCAGTAGTAGCGGGGGCCTAGAGGACAATGAGCAGTTCTTC.